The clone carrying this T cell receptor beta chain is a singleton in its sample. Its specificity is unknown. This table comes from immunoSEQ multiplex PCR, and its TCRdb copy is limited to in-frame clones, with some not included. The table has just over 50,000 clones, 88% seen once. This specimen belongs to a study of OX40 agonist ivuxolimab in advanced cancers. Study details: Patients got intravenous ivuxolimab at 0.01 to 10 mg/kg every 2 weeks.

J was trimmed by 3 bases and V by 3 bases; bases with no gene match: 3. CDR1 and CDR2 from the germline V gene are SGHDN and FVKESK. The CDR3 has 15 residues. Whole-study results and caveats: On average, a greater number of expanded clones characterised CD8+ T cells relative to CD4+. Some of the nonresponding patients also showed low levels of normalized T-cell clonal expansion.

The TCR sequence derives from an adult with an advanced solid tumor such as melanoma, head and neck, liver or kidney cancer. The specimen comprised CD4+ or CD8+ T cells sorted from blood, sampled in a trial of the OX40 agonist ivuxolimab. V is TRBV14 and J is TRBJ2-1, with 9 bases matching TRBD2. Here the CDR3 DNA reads TGTGCCAGCAGCCATACAGCGGGGGGCTACAATGAGCAGTTCTTC. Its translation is CASSHTAGGYNEQFF.